The TCR beta chain described here comes from a study of identical twins. The study's findings and limits: Because invariant MAIT and iNKT cells could be present, zero-insertion analyses could be partly confounded. Insertions ran lower in abundant cord blood beta clonotypes, though not in memory repertoires.

This clonotype was recorded many times. What it binds is not known. One entry per CDR3 protein results from TCRdb running MiXCR on the 5' RACE reads. The sample includes 450,000 or so distinct CDR3 sequences, approximately 15% of them seen just once. Healthy Caucasian individuals made up all the donors. The same sample was also studied in work on yellow fever vaccine responses in identical twins.

This TCR derives from a woman aged 18-29 years in good health. Sequenced: CD4+ T cells sorted from blood.

CDR3 protein: CSVNRDTYNEQFF. The CDR3 DNA is TGCAGCGTTAACAGGGATACCTACAATGAGCAGTTCTTC. The J gene is TRBJ2-1, the V gene TRBV29-1; tentatively, D is TRBD1 (6 bases). V lost 5 bases and J 2 bases, leaving 10 bases between the germline ends. The V gene's germline CDR1 is SQVTM and CDR2 ANQGSEA. The CDR3 runs 13 residues.